Presented here are 11 T cell receptor beta chains from one specimen sequenced in a study of CD8+ T cells in alopecia areata. cDNA reverse transcribed from extracted RNA served as the sequencing template. Clones were read by immunoSEQ multiplex PCR, and TCRdb kept only the in-frame ones, dropping some. The table has 150,000 to 180,000 clones, about 53% seen once. Source: CD8+ T cells sorted from blood, taken at week 0. These TCRs come from a human donor with alopecia areata.

The genes are TRBV11-2 and TRBJ2-1, with a weak D call TRBD1 (6 bases). The CDR3 contains 13 residues. Germline CDR1 SGHAT, CDR2 FQNNGV. V was trimmed by 3 bases and J by 7 bases, leaving 10 bases between them. The CDR3 bases are TGTGCCAGCAGCTTCAGACAGGCGAATGAGCAGTTCTTC. It specifies CASSFRQANEQFF.

The chain carries TRBV29-1 and TRBJ1-2; D uncertain. Germline V gene lookup returns CDR1 SQVTM and CDR2 ANQGSEA. V gave up 5 bases and J gave up 1 base, with 11 bases separating them. The CDR3 loop spans 13 amino acids. The CDR3 reads CSVPGRNNYGYTF. Here the CDR3 DNA reads TGCAGCGTTCCCGGGAGGAATAACTATGGCTACACCTTC.

This clone was detected only a few times. The V gene is TRBV4-1, the J gene TRBJ1-1; unclear D gene. This CDR3 has 13 residues. Trimming pared 5 bases from V and 0 bases from J, leaving 7 bases between. Per the germline V gene, CDR1 is MGHRA and CDR2 is YSYEKL. The CDR3 DNA is TGCGCCAGCAGCTATACGTTGAACACTGAAGCTTTCTTT. It is translated as CASSYTLNTEAFF.

This clone occurred a few times. The V gene is TRBV9, the J gene TRBJ1-4; 7 positions agree with TRBD1. CDR1 is SGDLS, CDR2 YYNGEE, per germline. This CDR3 is 13 amino acids long. Unmatched junction bases numbered 7, after V lost 5 bases and J lost 9 bases. The CDR3 DNA reads as TGTGCCAGCAGTACACAGGGGACGAAAAAACTGTTTTTT. This sequence encodes CASSTQGTKKLFF.

This clone occurred a few times. The V gene is TRBV27, the J gene TRBJ2-5; D remains unclear. Germline V gene lookup returns CDR1 MNHEY and CDR2 SMNVEV (reference sequence). Trimming stripped 5 bases from V and 4 bases from J, with 14 bases between. The CDR3 length is 14 residues. The CDR3 here is CASSPWASTETQYF. CDR3 DNA: TGTGCCAGCAGTCCCTGGGCTAGTACAGAGACCCAGTACTTC.

This sequence joins TRBV30 and TRBJ1-1, with D possibly being TRBD1 (5 bases). Germline-derived CDR1 and CDR2 are GTSNPN and SVGIG (reference sequence). The CDR3 covers 13 residues. V was trimmed by 8 bases and J by 5 bases, leaving 18 bases between them. DNA of the CDR3: TGTGCCGGCGATGTGTGGGACGAAACTGAAGCTTTCTTT. It codes for CAGDVWDETEAFF.

This chain uses TRBV6-5 with TRBJ2-7, with no clear D. The CDR3 has 13 residues. The V end lost 2 bases, the J end lost 0 bases, and 5 bases lay between the germline ends. Germline V gives CDR1 MNHEY, CDR2 SVGAGI. CDR3 in amino acids: CASSYDTSYEQYF. The CDR3 coding sequence is TGTGCCAGCAGTTACGACACCTCCTACGAGCAGTACTTC.

The gene calls are TRBV18 and TRBJ1-2; 7 bases align to TRBD1. V was clipped by 1 base and J by 4 bases; unmatched bases: 6. In germline, CDR1 is KGHSH, CDR2 LQKENI. This CDR3 spans 15 amino acids. CDR3 amino acids: CASSPQERGPYGYTF. As DNA, the CDR3 is TGTGCCAGCTCACCACAGGAGAGGGGGCCCTATGGCTACACCTTC.

The chain uses TRBV15 and TRBJ1-5; D unresolved. Germline CDR1 and CDR2: LNHNV and YYDKDF (reference sequence). Deletions cut 2 bases from V and 0 bases from J, with 14 bases between. This CDR3 has 17 residues. The CDR3 DNA is TGTGCCACCAGCAGACAACAGCAAATTTATAGCAATCAGCCCCAGCATTTT. It specifies CATSRQQQIYSNQPQHF.

The sample holds a few counts of this clone. V gene TRBV29-1 combines with J gene TRBJ2-7, with 9 bases matching TRBD1. Per germline, CDR1 SQVTM and CDR2 ANQGSEA. The CDR3 extends over 12 amino acids. V was clipped by 6 bases and J by 5 bases; unmatched bases: 5. The CDR3: CSVFDRGNEQYF. Here the CDR3 DNA reads TGCAGCGTCTTCGACAGGGGGAACGAGCAGTACTTC.

The CDR3 coding sequence is TGTGCCAGTAGACCCTCAGACAGGGGGTACGAGCAGTACTTC. This encodes CASRPSDRGYEQYF. V is TRBV19 and J is TRBJ2-7; 9 bases match TRBD1. The trim removed 6 bases at V and 4 bases at J, leaving 7 bases unmatched. Germline lookup yields CDR1 LNHDA and CDR2 SQIVND (reference sequence). This CDR3 is built from 14 residues.